Listed below are T cell receptor beta chains from one sample, sequenced in a study of cytomegalovirus exposure and HLA in healthy donors. TCRdb's table, derived via immunoSEQ multiplex PCR, lists solely in-frame clones and lacks some. This sample has 150,000 to 200,000 clones, with 85% found just once. The sequencing sample was made of PBMCs. Every receptor here comes from a young man in good health and CMV-seropositive. Both conserved end residues are part of each CDR3. The order of the fields is CDR3 length, V gene, J gene, CDR3 protein.

CDR3 length: 14; V gene: TRBV2; J gene: TRBJ2-5; CDR3 protein: CASSEALIRETQYF
CDR3 length: 14; V gene: TRBV27; J gene: TRBJ2-1; CDR3 protein: CASSLADSYNEQFF
CDR3 length: 14; V gene: TRBV5-6; J gene: TRBJ2-3; CDR3 protein: CASSLGGQRDTQYF
CDR3 length: 16; V gene: TRBV7-9; J gene: TRBJ1-3; CDR3 protein: CASSSLEKDSGNTIYF
CDR3 length: 14; V gene: TRBV30; J gene: TRBJ1-3; CDR3 protein: CAWSAGTGGNTIYF
CDR3 length: 15; V gene: TRBV6-1; J gene: TRBJ2-1; CDR3 protein: CASSEYGGSDGKQFF
CDR3 length: 15; V gene: TRBV7-8; J gene: TRBJ2-1; CDR3 protein: CASSFREGGYNEQFF
CDR3 length: 15; V gene: TRBV5-4; J gene: TRBJ2-3; CDR3 protein: CASSHRGRATDTQYF
CDR3 length: 14; V gene: TRBV2; J gene: TRBJ2-1; CDR3 protein: CASQRGLALNEQFF
CDR3 length: 15; V gene: TRBV28; J gene: TRBJ2-5; CDR3 protein: CASSSRDRGRETQYF
CDR3 length: 15; V gene: TRBV6-5; J gene: TRBJ1-5; CDR3 protein: CASSAVGGSNQPQHF
CDR3 length: 15; V gene: TRBV5-1; J gene: TRBJ1-2; CDR3 protein: CASSLGPTGGNGYTF
CDR3 length: 16; V gene: TRBV6-6; J gene: TRBJ1-4; CDR3 protein: CASSHRGVVADEKLFF
CDR3 length: 16; V gene: TRBV10-2; J gene: TRBJ1-5; CDR3 protein: CASSVSRLGYNQPQHF
CDR3 length: 17; V gene: TRBV5-6; J gene: TRBJ2-1; CDR3 protein: CASSLSPSGRYVNEQFF
CDR3 length: 15; V gene: TRBV11-2; J gene: TRBJ2-7; CDR3 protein: CASRTTSGSPYEQYF
CDR3 length: 16; V gene: TRBV4-1; J gene: TRBJ2-2; CDR3 protein: CASSLNPDRNTGELFF
CDR3 length: 14; V gene: TRBV5-6; J gene: TRBJ1-1; CDR3 protein: CASSWTQGWTEAFF
CDR3 length: 12; V gene: TRBV9; J gene: TRBJ2-2; CDR3 protein: CASSGTFQELFF
CDR3 length: 12; V gene: TRBV6-5; J gene: TRBJ1-6; CDR3 protein: CASSYSDSPLHF
CDR3 length: 16; V gene: TRBV9; J gene: TRBJ1-4; CDR3 protein: CASSLGTGTYGEKLFF
CDR3 length: 14; V gene: TRBV6-6; J gene: TRBJ2-2; CDR3 protein: CASSYSSDTGELFF